Listed here are 14 T cell receptor beta chains from one sample, sequenced in a study of vaccination and CD4 T cells after COVID-19. The treatment denotes: roughly 11-day PBMC culture with coronavirus spike peptide pools or control peptides (ViraFEST assay). Gathering of the CD4+ T cells, from the unexposed donor, took place before the COVID-19 pandemic (2011-2018). Their antigens are not known. An Oncomine TCR Beta short-read assay was used to sequence the DNA from cultured CD4+ T cells. From cultured CD4+ T cells, genomic DNA was extracted. TCRdb processed the PCR reads anew with MiXCR; each CDR3 protein has one entry. Altogether 6,500 to 8,000 distinct CDR3 sequences are present, 30% to 40% being singletons, with the ten largest covering about 32%. Sequencing used CD4+ T cells from blood, cultured in vitro. The receptor set was obtained from a human donor in good health.

This chain uses TRBV7-6 with TRBJ1-1, with 9 bases matching TRBD1. CDR1 and CDR2 from the germline V gene are SGHVS and FNYEAQ. The junction had 6 bases not matched to a gene; V was cut back by 6 bases and J by 4 bases. The CDR3 consists of 14 residues. The CDR3 is CASSWTGVGTEAFF. Written as DNA, the CDR3 is TGTGCCAGCAGTTGGACAGGGGTGGGCACTGAAGCTTTCTTT.

The J gene is TRBJ2-1, the V gene TRBV20-1, with TRBD2 matching 8 bases. Per the germline V gene, CDR1 is DFQATT and CDR2 is SNEGSKA (reference sequence). Trimming at V came to 5 bases and at J to 7 bases, leaving 10 bases not matched to a gene. The CDR3 sequence is 14 residues long. CDR3 amino acids: CSARGLLAGNEQFF. CDR3 in DNA: TGCAGTGCTCGGGGACTTTTAGCGGGGAATGAGCAGTTCTTC.

This clonotype was counted only a few times. In nucleotides, the CDR3 is TGTGCCAGCAGCTTAGTACCGCCGGCTGAAGCTTTCTTT. As protein: CASSLVPPAEAFF. V is TRBV7-2 and J is TRBJ1-1; the D is unclear. The ends were cut back, 1 base at V and 6 bases at J, with 9 bases in the middle. The CDR3 contains 13 residues. Germline loops: CDR1 SGHTA, CDR2 FQGNSA.

This clonotype was observed a few times. V gene TRBV6-2 or TRBV6-3 combines with J gene TRBJ2-7; unclear D gene. CDR3 length equals 15 residues. Trimming took off 2 bases at V and 2 bases at J, with 13 bases between the two ends. Germline CDR1 and CDR2: MNHEY and SVGEGT. The CDR3 protein is CASSYERRRTYEQYF. CDR3 coding DNA: TGTGCCAGCAGTTACGAGAGGCGAAGGACCTACGAGCAGTACTTC.

This clonotype was observed a few times. This chain joins TRBV28 and TRBJ1-5, with D perhaps TRBD1 (6 bases). The CDR3 is made up of 16 amino acids. Per the germline V gene, CDR1 is MDHEN and CDR2 is SYDVKM. V lost 7 bases and J 2 bases, leaving 18 bases between the germline ends. CDR3 nucleotide sequence: TGTGCCAGCACCGGCCCGGGCGGGGGGCGCAATCAGCCCCAGCATTTT. It specifies CASTGPGGGRNQPQHF.

V gene TRBV15 combines with J gene TRBJ2-1, with D possibly being TRBD2 (5 bases). V lost 0 bases and J 10 bases, leaving 16 bases between the germline ends. Germline V gene data show CDR1 as LNHNV and CDR2 as YYDKDF (reference sequence). The CDR3 consists of 15 residues. CDR3 sequence reads: CATSRDRASPREQFF. The CDR3 DNA is TGTGCCACCAGCAGAGATCGCGCTAGCCCTAGGGAGCAGTTCTTC.

This clonotype was picked up one time. This chain connects TRBV7-2 to TRBJ2-1, with D possibly being TRBD2 (5 bases). V was pared by 4 bases and J by 0 bases, with 25 bases between. The V gene's germline CDR1 is SGHTA and CDR2 FQGNSA. This CDR3 has 20 amino acids. CDR3 DNA: TGTGCCAGCAGCTCCCCAAAGAGAGAAGCGCGAGGGAGCTCCTACAATGAGCAGTTCTTC. Translation gives CASSSPKREARGSSYNEQFF.

The chain combines TRBV11-2 with TRBJ2-7; maybe TRBD1 (6 bases). CDR3 size: 14 residues. The V gene's germline CDR1 is SGHAT and CDR2 FQNNGV. V was cut by 1 base and J by 4 bases, with 11 bases left in between. The CDR3 DNA sequence: TGTGCCAGCAGCTTAGGGGGACAAGTGTACGAGCAGTACTTC. Translation: CASSLGGQVYEQYF.

This clonotype has only a few counts. V usage is TRBV7-8 and J usage is TRBJ1-1; D gene ambiguous. From germline, CDR1 is SGHVS and CDR2 FQNEAQ. There are 13 residues in the CDR3. The V gene lost 5 bases and the J gene lost 0 bases, with 7 bases spanning the gap. The CDR3 nucleotides are TGTGCCAGCAGCGGGCAGCTGAACACTGAAGCTTTCTTT. Its protein is CASSGQLNTEAFF.

This sequence joins TRBV27 and TRBJ2-7; weak D call: TRBD2 (5 bases). In germline, CDR1 is MNHEY, CDR2 SMNVEV (reference sequence). Trimming stripped 4 bases from V and 3 bases from J, with 10 bases between. This CDR3 comprises 13 residues. The CDR3 nucleotides read TGTGCCAGCAGTTCCCTCCGGGACTACGAGCAGTACTTC. Encoded protein: CASSSLRDYEQYF.

The chain uses TRBV7-9 and TRBJ1-6; D unclear. CDR3 length: 14 residues. In germline, CDR1 is SEHNR, CDR2 FQNEAQ (reference sequence). The V gene lost 6 bases and the J gene lost 11 bases, with 17 bases spanning the gap. The CDR3: CASSLLAAGPPLHF. The CDR3 bases are TGTGCCAGCAGTCTACTCGCAGCGGGTCCACCCCTCCACTTT.

The chain carries TRBV5-1 and TRBJ2-7, with 7 bases that match TRBD1. The germline CDR1 and CDR2 sequences are SGHRS and YFSETQ. CDR3 length: 14 residues. The ends lost 1 base at V and 3 bases at J; junction bases unmatched: 4. The CDR3 DNA sequence: TGCGCCAGCAGCTTGCTTAGACAGGGCTACGAGCAGTACTTC. Protein: CASSLLRQGYEQYF.

This clonotype turned up a few times. The CDR3 sequence: CASSEWDGNYGYTF. Here the CDR3 DNA reads TGTGCCAGCAGTGAATGGGACGGGAACTATGGCTACACCTTC. The V gene is TRBV2, the J gene TRBJ1-2, with D perhaps TRBD1 (5 bases). CDR1 and CDR2 from the germline V gene are SNHLY and FYNNEI. The CDR3 totals 14 residues. Trimming took off 2 bases at V and 2 bases at J, with 9 bases between the two ends.

In its sample, this clonotype was seen a few times. This chain connects TRBV5-8 to TRBJ1-2; 9 positions match TRBD1. The CDR3 is 13 amino acids. The V gene's germline CDR1 is SGHTS and CDR2 YDEGEE. The V gene end was trimmed by 5 bases and the J gene end by 6 bases; junction bases not matched to a gene: 5. The CDR3 DNA reads TGTGCCAGCAGTCTAGGACAGGGGAATGGCTACACCTTC. Protein sequence: CASSLGQGNGYTF.